This T cell receptor beta chain comes out of a study of cytomegalovirus exposure and HLA in healthy donors. With regard to this clone: What it binds is unknown.

The V gene end was trimmed by 5 bases and the J gene end by 6 bases; junction bases not matched to a gene: 8. This CDR3 has 16 amino acids. Per the germline V gene, CDR1 is SGHTA and CDR2 is FQGTGA. Study-wide results and limits: Accurate HLA-A and HLA-B prediction from TCR beta sequences was reported for most subjects.

The PCR made use of 60 Vbeta and 13 Jbeta primers. Method: immunoSEQ multiplex PCR; TCRdb's copy keeps in-frame clones and lacks some. The sample lists 95,000 to 150,000 clones; around four fifths were seen once. What was sequenced was PBMCs. V gene TRBV7-3 combines with J gene TRBJ2-1; 12 nucleotides agree with TRBD2. This clonotype was sampled from a woman in her 40s in good health and CMV-seropositive. The CDR3 coding sequence is TGTGCCAGCAGCCCCCAGACTAGCGGGAGTGCCAATGAGCAGTTCTTC. As protein: CASSPQTSGSANEQFF.